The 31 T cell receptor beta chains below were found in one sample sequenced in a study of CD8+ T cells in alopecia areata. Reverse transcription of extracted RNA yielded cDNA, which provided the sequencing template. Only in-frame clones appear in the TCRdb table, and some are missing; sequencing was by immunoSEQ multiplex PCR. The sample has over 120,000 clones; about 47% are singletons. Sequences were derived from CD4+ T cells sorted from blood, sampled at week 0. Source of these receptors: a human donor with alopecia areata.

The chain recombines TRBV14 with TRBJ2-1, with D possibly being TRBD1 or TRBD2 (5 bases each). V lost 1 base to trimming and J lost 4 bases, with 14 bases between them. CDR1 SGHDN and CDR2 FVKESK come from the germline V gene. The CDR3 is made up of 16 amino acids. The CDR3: CASSQVRGDLYNEQFF. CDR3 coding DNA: TGTGCCAGCAGCCAAGTTCGAGGGGACCTATACAATGAGCAGTTCTTC.

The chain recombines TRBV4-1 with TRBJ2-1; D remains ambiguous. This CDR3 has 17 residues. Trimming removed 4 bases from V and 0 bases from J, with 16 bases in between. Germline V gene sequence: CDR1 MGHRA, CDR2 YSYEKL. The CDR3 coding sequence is TGCGCCAGCAGCCCAAACTTCAGGTCGAGCTCCTACAATGAGCAGTTCTTC. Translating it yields CASSPNFRSSSYNEQFF.

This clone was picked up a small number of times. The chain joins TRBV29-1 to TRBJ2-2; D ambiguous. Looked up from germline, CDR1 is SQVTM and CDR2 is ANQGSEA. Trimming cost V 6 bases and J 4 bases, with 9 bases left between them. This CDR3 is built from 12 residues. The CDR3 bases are TGCAGCGTGACCCTGATCACCGGGGAGCTGTTTTTT. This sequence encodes CSVTLITGELFF.

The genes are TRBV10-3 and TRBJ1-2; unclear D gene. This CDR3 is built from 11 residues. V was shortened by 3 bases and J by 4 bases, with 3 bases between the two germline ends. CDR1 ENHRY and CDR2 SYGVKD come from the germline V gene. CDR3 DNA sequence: TGTGCCATCAGTGAAGTCTATGGCTACACCTTC. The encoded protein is CAISEVYGYTF.

In nucleotides, the CDR3 is TGTGCCTGGAGTCTCGGAGGGCCCTCGTACAATGAGCAGTTCTTC. Translating it yields CAWSLGGPSYNEQFF. This sequence joins TRBV30 and TRBJ2-1, with D perhaps matching TRBD2 (6 bases). The CDR3 is made up of 15 amino acids. V dropped 2 bases and J dropped 4 bases, with 15 bases sitting between them. Germline loops: CDR1 GTSNPN, CDR2 SVGIG (reference sequence).

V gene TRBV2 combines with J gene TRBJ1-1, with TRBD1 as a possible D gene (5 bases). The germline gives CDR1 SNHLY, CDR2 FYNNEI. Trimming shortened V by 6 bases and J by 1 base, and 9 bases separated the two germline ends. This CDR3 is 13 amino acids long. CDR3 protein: CASSADRNTEAFF. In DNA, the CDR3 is TGTGCCAGCAGCGCTGACAGGAACACTGAAGCTTTCTTT.

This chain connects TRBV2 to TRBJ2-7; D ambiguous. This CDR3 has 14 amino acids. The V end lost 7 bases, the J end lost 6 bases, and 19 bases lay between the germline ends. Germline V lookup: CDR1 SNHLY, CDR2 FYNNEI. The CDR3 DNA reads TGTGCCAGCAATGTAAAGACACAGAACCTCGAGCAGTACTTC. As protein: CASNVKTQNLEQYF.

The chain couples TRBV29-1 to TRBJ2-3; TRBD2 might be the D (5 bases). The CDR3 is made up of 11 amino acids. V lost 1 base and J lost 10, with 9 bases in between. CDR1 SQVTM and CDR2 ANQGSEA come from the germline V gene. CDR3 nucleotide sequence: TGCAGCGTTGAAGTTGCGGACTCGCAGTATTTT. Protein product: CSVEVADSQYF.

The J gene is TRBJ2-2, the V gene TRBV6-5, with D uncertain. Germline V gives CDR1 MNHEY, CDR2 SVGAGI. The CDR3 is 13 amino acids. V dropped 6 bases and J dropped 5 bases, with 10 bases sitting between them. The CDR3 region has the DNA TGTGCCAGCAGCGCCTTGGGGACCGGGGAGCTGTTTTTT. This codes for CASSALGTGELFF.

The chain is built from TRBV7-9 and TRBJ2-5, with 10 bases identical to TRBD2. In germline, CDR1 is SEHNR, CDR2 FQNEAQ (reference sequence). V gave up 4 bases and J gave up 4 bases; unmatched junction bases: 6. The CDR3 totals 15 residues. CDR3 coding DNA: TGTGCCAGCAGCTGGACTAGCGGAGGGGGAGAGACCCAGTACTTC. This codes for CASSWTSGGGETQYF.

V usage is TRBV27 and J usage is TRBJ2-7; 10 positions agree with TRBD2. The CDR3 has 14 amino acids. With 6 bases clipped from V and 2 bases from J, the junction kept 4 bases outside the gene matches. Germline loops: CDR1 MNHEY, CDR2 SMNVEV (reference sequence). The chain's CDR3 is CASRPAGGTYEQYF. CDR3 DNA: TGTGCCAGCAGGCCAGCGGGAGGGACCTACGAGCAGTACTTC.

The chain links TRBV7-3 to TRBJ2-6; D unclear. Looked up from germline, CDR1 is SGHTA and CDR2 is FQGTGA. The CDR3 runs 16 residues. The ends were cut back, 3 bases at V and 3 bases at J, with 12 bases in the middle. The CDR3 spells CASSLGTGIGANVLTF. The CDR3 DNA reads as TGTGCCAGCAGCTTGGGTACTGGTATTGGGGCCAACGTCCTGACTTTC.

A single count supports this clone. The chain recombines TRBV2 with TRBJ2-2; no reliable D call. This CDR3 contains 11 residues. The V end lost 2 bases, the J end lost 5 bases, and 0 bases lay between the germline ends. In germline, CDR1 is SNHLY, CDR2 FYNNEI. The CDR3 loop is CASSETGELFF. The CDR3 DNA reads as TGTGCCAGCAGTGAAACCGGGGAGCTGTTTTTT. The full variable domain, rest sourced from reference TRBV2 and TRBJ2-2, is EPEVTQTPSHQVTQMGQEVILRCVPISNHLYFYWYRQILGQKVEFLVSFYNNEISEKSEIFDDQFSVERPDGSNFTLKIRSTKLEDSAMYFCASSETGELFFGEGSRLTVL.

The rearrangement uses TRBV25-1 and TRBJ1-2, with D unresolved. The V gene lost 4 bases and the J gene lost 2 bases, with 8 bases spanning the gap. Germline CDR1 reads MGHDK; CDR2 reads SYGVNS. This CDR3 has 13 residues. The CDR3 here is CASSVSANYGYTF. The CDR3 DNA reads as TGTGCCAGCAGTGTGTCAGCGAACTATGGCTACACCTTC.

The CDR3 nucleotides are TGTGCCACCAGCAGAACGGGAGAATCCTACGAGCAGTACTTC. It translates to CATSRTGESYEQYF. This chain links TRBV15 with TRBJ2-7; D perhaps matches TRBD2 (6 bases). The germline CDR1 and CDR2 sequences are LNHNV and YYDKDF (reference sequence). The CDR3 spans 14 residues. V dropped 2 bases and J dropped 1 base, with 9 bases sitting between them.

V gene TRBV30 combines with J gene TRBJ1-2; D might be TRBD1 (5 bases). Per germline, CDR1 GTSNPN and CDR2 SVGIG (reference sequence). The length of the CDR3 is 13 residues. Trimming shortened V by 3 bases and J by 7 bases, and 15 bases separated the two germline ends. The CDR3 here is CAWSLRDRSGYTF. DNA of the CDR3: TGTGCCTGGAGCCTCCGGGACCGCTCTGGCTACACCTTC.

CDR3 amino acids: CAWIDGTSGNNEQFF. The CDR3 bases are TGTGCCTGGATCGACGGGACTAGCGGTAACAATGAGCAGTTCTTC. This chain connects TRBV30 to TRBJ2-1; 11 bases fit TRBD2. Germline V CDR1 and CDR2: GTSNPN, SVGIG (reference sequence). V lost 4 bases, J lost 5 bases, and 7 bases stayed unmatched. This CDR3 contains 15 residues.

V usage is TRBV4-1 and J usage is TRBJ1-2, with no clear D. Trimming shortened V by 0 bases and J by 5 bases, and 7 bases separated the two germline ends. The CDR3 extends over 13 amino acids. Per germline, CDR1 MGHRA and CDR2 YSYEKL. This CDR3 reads CASSQDLEYGYTF. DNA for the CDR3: TGCGCCAGCAGCCAAGATCTGGAGTATGGCTACACCTTC.

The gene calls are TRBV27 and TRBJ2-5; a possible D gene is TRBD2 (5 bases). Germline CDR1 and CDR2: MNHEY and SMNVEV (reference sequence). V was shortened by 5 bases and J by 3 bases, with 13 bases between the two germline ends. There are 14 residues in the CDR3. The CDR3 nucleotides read TGTGCCAGCAGTCCCCTATCGGGGAAAGAGACCCAGTACTTC. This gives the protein CASSPLSGKETQYF.

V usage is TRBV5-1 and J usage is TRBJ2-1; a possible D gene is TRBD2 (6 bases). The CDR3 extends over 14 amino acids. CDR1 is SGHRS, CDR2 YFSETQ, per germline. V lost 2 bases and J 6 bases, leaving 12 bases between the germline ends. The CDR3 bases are TGCGCCAGCAGCTTTCCAACTAGCCCCAATGAGCAGTTCTTC. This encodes CASSFPTSPNEQFF.

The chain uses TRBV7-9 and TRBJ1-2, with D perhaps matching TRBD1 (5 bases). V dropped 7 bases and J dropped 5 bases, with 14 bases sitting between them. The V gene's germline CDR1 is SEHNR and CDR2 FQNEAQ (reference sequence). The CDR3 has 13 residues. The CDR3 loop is CASKGAGVYGYTF. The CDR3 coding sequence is TGTGCCAGCAAAGGGGCAGGCGTTTATGGCTACACCTTC.

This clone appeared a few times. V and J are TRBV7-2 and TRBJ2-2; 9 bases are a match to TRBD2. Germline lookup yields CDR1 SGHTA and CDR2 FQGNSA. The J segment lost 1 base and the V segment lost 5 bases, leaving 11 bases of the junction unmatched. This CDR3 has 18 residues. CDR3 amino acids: CASSKWVSGSRNTGELFF. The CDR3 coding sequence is TGTGCCAGCAGCAAATGGGTTAGCGGGAGCCGGAACACCGGGGAGCTGTTTTTT. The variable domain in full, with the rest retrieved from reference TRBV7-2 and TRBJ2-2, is GAGVSQSPSNKVTEKGKDVELRCDPISGHTALYWYRQSLGQGLEFLIYFQGNSAPDKSGLPSDRFSAERTGGSVSTLTIQRTQQEDSAVYLCASSKWVSGSRNTGELFFGEGSRLTVL.

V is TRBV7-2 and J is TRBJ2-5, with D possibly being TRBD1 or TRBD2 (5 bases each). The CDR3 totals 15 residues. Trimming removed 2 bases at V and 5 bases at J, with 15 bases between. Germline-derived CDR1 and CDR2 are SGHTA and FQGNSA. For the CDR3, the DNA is TGTGCCAGCAGCTTATTCGGTCAGAGGGGCGAGACCCAGTACTTC. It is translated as CASSLFGQRGETQYF.

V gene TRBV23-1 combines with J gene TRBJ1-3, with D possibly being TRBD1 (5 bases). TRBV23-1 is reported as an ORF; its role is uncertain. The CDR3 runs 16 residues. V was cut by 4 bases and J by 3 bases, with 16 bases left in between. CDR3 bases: TGCGCCAGCAGTCTATCTGACCGGGGCTGTGGAAACACCATATATTTT. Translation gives CASSLSDRGCGNTIYF.

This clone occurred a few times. CDR3 sequence: CASSIAEQTQYF. CDR3 coding DNA: TGTGCCAGCAGTATAGCGGAGCAGACCCAGTACTTC. The rearrangement uses TRBV2 and TRBJ2-5; D is perhaps TRBD2 (6 bases). V lost 5 bases and J 6 bases, leaving 10 bases between the germline ends. There are 12 residues in the CDR3. Germline V gene sequence: CDR1 SNHLY, CDR2 FYNNEI. Full variable domain (missing parts from reference TRBV2 and TRBJ2-5): EPEVTQTPSHQVTQMGQEVILRCVPISNHLYFYWYRQILGQKVEFLVSFYNNEISEKSEIFDDQFSVERPDGSNFTLKIRSTKLEDSAMYFCASSIAEQTQYFGPGTRLLVL.

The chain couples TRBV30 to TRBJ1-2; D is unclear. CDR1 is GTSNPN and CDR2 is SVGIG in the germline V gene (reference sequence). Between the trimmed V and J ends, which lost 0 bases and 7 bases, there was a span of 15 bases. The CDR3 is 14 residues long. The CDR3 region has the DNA TGTGCCTGGAGTGTACAATGGGGTAAGGGTGGCTACACCTTC. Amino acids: CAWSVQWGKGGYTF.

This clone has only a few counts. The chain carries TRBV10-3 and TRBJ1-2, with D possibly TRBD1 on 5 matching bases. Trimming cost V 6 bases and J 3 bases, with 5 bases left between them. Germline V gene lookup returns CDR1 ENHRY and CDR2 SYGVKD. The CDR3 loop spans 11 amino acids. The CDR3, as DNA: TGTGCCATCAGACAGGACTATGGCTACACCTTC. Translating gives CAIRQDYGYTF.

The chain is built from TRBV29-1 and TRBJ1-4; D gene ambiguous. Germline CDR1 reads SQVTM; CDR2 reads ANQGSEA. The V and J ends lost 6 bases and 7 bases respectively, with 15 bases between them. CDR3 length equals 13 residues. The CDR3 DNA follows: TGCAGCGTGTCTTGGGGTGGTACTGAAAAACTGTTTTTT. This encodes CSVSWGGTEKLFF.

The chain's CDR3 is CASYYFSGANVLTF. The CDR3 DNA is TGTGCCAGCTACTACTTCTCTGGGGCCAACGTCCTGACTTTC. The chain combines TRBV6-1 with TRBJ2-6; no reliable D call. The CDR3 has 14 amino acids. Germline assignment: CDR1 MNHNS and CDR2 SASEGT. The V end lost 8 bases, the J end lost 0 bases, and 8 bases lay between the germline ends.

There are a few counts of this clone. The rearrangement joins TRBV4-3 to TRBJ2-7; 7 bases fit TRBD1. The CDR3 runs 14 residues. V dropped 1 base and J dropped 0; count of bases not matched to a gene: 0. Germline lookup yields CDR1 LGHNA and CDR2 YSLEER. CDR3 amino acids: CASSQGDSSYEQYF. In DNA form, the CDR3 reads TGCGCCAGCAGCCAAGGGGACAGCTCCTACGAGCAGTACTTC.

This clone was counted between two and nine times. CDR3 sequence reads: CASSLSLNTEAFF. CDR3 coding DNA: TGTGCCAGCAGCTTATCCTTGAACACTGAAGCTTTCTTT. The J gene is TRBJ1-1, the V gene TRBV7-2, with unresolved D. Germline lookup yields CDR1 SGHTA and CDR2 FQGNSA. The CDR3 covers 13 residues. V gave up 2 bases and J gave up 0 bases, with 4 bases separating them. The whole variable domain, filled in from reference TRBV7-2 and TRBJ1-1, reads GAGVSQSPSNKVTEKGKDVELRCDPISGHTALYWYRQSLGQGLEFLIYFQGNSAPDKSGLPSDRFSAERTGGSVSTLTIQRTQQEDSAVYLCASSLSLNTEAFFGQGTRLTVV.